A single T cell receptor beta chain is shown here with its context. Its target is unknown. This record comes from a study of regulatory T cells in long-lasting Graves disease. Notes on the study in general: The number of shared public clonotypes was higher in persistent patients (around 2,700) than new patients (966).

Construction of the TCR beta libraries employed iRepertoire HTBI primers in conjunction with Arm-PCR of CDR3 regions. TCRdb re-called the multiplex PCR reads through MiXCR, storing one row per CDR3 protein. Of some 370,000 distinct CDR3 sequences in the sample, around 23% were seen once. This sample's time point: persistent/refractory GD, antithyroid drugs over 5 years with positive TRAb. The TCR library was prepared using RNA isolated from PBMCs. CDR1 is MNHNS, CDR2 SASEGT, per germline. Unmatched junction bases numbered 8, after V lost 6 bases and J lost 1 base. The CDR3 has 17 residues. The chain has TRBV6-1 and TRBJ2-6, with 8 bases that match TRBD1. Source: peripheral blood mononuclear cells (PBMCs), taken when the disease was refractory, from a patient treated with antithyroid drugs. This sequence originates from a woman aged 40-49 years with Graves disease. The CDR3 coding sequence is TGTGCCAGCAGGCCAGACAGGGGAAGATCTGGGGCCAACGTCCTGACTTTC. Amino acids: CASRPDRGRSGANVLTF.